The rows below give T cell receptor beta chains drawn from one sample of a study of blood T cells in healthy people across ages. TCRdb re-derived calls from the 5' RACE reads in MiXCR, one entry per CDR3 protein. The profile covers hundreds of thousands of distinct CDR3 sequences, with more than 45% appearing a single time and approximately 20% taken by the ten largest. Sequencing input: blood. Every receptor here comes from a man younger than 40 in good health. The CDR3 runs from the conserved cysteine through the conserved F or W. The D gene is left open where the match is weak. Rows may omit the clone size; those that give it use once, few, many or a size class.

>13|TRBJ1-2|NA|NA|TRBV20-1
CSARDIINYGYTF
TGCAGTGCTAGGGACATAATTAACTATGGCTACACCTTC
>13|TRBJ1-1|NA|NA|TRBV12-3/TRBV12-4
CASTAAGAAEAFF
TGTGCCAGCACCGCGGCGGGGGCGGCTGAAGCTTTCTTT
>15|TRBJ1-1|NA|NA|TRBV12-3/TRBV12-4
CASADWRASFTEAFF
TGTGCCAGCGCCGACTGGAGGGCCTCCTTCACTGAAGCTTTCTTT
>21|TRBJ2-1|NA|NA|TRBV11-1
CASSPAIRSNGADGKNNVQFF
TGTGCCAGCAGCCCCGCAATACGTAGTAATGGGGCTGACGGGAAAAACAATGTGCAGTTCTTC
>16|TRBJ2-1|NA|NA|TRBV27
CASSLIPLGGVNEQFF
TGTGCCAGCAGTTTAATCCCTCTAGGCGGGGTTAATGAGCAGTTCTTC
>16|TRBJ2-1|NA|NA|TRBV15
CATSREPATTYNEQFF
TGTGCCACCAGCAGAGAACCAGCGACAACCTACAATGAGCAGTTCTTC
>15|TRBJ2-1|NA|TRBD2|TRBV6-2/TRBV6-3
CASSTGLAGVIEQFF
TGTGCCAGCAGCACCGGACTAGCGGGAGTCATTGAGCAGTTCTTC
>13|TRBJ2-4|NA|NA|TRBV29-1
CSAYGGEKNIQYF
TGCAGCGCCTACGGGGGAGAGAAAAACATTCAGTACTTC
>11|TRBJ2-3|NA|NA|TRBV10-3
CASVGGDTQYF
TGTGCCAGCGTGGGCGGAGATACGCAGTATTTT
>18|TRBJ2-1|NA|TRBD2|TRBV11-2
CASSSRLGAGVSYNEQFF
TGTGCCAGCAGCTCCCGGCTGGGAGCGGGGGTCTCCTACAATGAGCAGTTCTTC
>12|TRBJ2-3|NA|NA|TRBV12-3/TRBV12-4
CASLPSTDTQYF
TGTGCCAGCCTACCTTCCACAGATACGCAGTATTTT
>14|TRBJ2-5|NA|NA|TRBV20-1
CSARRQTSSETQYF
TGCAGTGCTAGACGTCAAACTAGTTCGGAGACCCAGTACTTC
>18|TRBJ2-6|few|TRBD1|TRBV4-3
CASSQGTGAPSGANVLTF
TGCGCCAGCAGCCAGGGGACAGGGGCCCCCTCTGGGGCCAACGTCCTGACTTTC
>13|TRBJ2-7|few|NA|TRBV7-2
CASSYRRVYEQYF
TGTGCCAGCAGCTACAGAAGGGTTTACGAGCAGTACTTC
>13|TRBJ2-3|NA|NA|TRBV7-3
CSSSSPNTDTQYF
TGTTCCAGCAGCTCCCCAAACACAGATACGCAGTATTTT
>13|TRBJ2-7|NA|NA|TRBV12-3/TRBV12-4
CASSFGNSYEQYF
TGTGCCAGCAGTTTTGGTAACAGCTACGAGCAGTACTTC
>16|TRBJ1-2|few|NA|TRBV6-5
CASSYGGTLTGYGYTF
TGTGCCAGCAGTTACGGGGGGACCCTTACGGGCTATGGCTACACCTTC